Listed below are T cell receptor beta chains from one sample, sequenced in a study of blood T cell repertoires in COVID-19. Sequencing used immunoSEQ multiplex PCR; TCRdb keeps in-frame clones, though not all of them. The sample includes approximately 340,000 clones, 87% seen only once; the top ten take around 8.9%. Sequencing was carried out using peripheral blood. The receptors were sampled from a man younger than 45 with COVID-19, enrolled during active disease. Both conserved end residues are part of each CDR3. D genes are given only for firm matches. Rows may omit the clone size; those that give it use once, few, many or a size class.

TRBJ1-1	-	TRBV5-8	TRBD1	TGTGCCAGCAGCCTCTGGACAGGGCCGAACACTGAAGCTTTCTTT	CASSLWTGPNTEAFF
TRBJ1-2	-	TRBV3-1/TRBV3-2	-	TGTGCCAGCAGCCTAGGAAACAGGGACGGCTACACCTTC	CASSLGNRDGYTF
TRBJ1-5	-	TRBV30	-	TGTGCCTGGAGTCCGGGTTACAGCAATCAGCCCCAGCATTTT	CAWSPGYSNQPQHF
TRBJ1-5	-	TRBV24-1	-	TGTGCCACCAGTGATTCCAGCCGGGGGGAAAGGAGCAATCAGCCCCAGCATTTT	CATSDSSRGERSNQPQHF
TRBJ1-2	-	TRBV4-1	TRBD1	TGCGCCAGCAGCCGATCCGGGACAGAGAGGGGCTACACCTTC	CASSRSGTERGYTF
TRBJ1-1	-	TRBV7-2	TRBD1	TGTGCCAGCAGCTTAGCACAGGGGATGAACACTGAAGCTTTCTTT	CASSLAQGMNTEAFF
TRBJ2-3	-	TRBV7-8	-	TGTGCCAGCAGCGTGGGAGGTGCCACAGATACGCAGTATTTT	CASSVGGATDTQYF
TRBJ1-2	-	TRBV2	TRBD1	TGTGCCAGCAGGGTGGACAGGGGGGAAAACTATGGCTACACCTTC	CASRVDRGENYGYTF
TRBJ2-3	-	TRBV21-1	-	TGTGCCAGCAGCAAAGCTTTGGGACTCCCATCGTCAGCAGATACGCAGTATTTT	CASSKALGLPSSADTQYF
TRBJ2-2	once	TRBV3-1/TRBV3-2	-	TGTGCCAGCTCCCAGGGAACCGGGGAGCTGTTTTTT	CASSQGTGELFF
TRBJ1-2	-	TRBV27	TRBD1	TGTGCCAGCAGTCCCCGACAGGGGGTGGACTATGGCTACACCTTC	CASSPRQGVDYGYTF
TRBJ1-2	once	TRBV4-1	TRBD1	TGCGCCAGCAGCCACCTACAGGGGGCGCAAGGCTACACCTTC	CASSHLQGAQGYTF
TRBJ2-1	-	TRBV28	TRBD1	TGTGCCAGCAGTTCCGGGACAGGGGCGAATGAGCAGTTCTTC	CASSSGTGANEQFF
TRBJ2-3	once	TRBV9	-	TGTGCCAGCAGCGACCTGACGGGTCTTTCAGATACGCAGTATTTT	CASSDLTGLSDTQYF
TRBJ2-3	-	TRBV7-3	TRBD2	TGTGCCAGCAGCTCTGTTGGGACTAGCGGGAGTGATACGCAGTATTTT	CASSSVGTSGSDTQYF
TRBJ1-2	once	TRBV4-1	TRBD1	TGCGCCAGCAGCCAACCGGGACAGGGACTCTATGGCTACACCTTC	CASSQPGQGLYGYTF
TRBJ2-3	few	TRBV28	-	TGTGCCAGCAGTTTCGTTCGGGGAGTTGCAGATACGCAGTATTTT	CASSFVRGVADTQYF
TRBJ2-1	-	TRBV7-3	TRBD2	TGTGCCAGCAGCTCCAGGACTAGTTCCAATGAGCAGTTCTTC	CASSSRTSSNEQFF
TRBJ2-7	-	TRBV27	-	TGTGCCAGCAGCCTATCTCGACCCGGGACATTAGGCGAGCAGTACTTC	CASSLSRPGTLGEQYF
TRBJ1-5	-	TRBV11-2	TRBD1	TGTGCCAGCAGCTTAGACGACAGGGGAGGACAGCCCCAGCATTTT	CASSLDDRGGQPQHF
TRBJ1-5	-	TRBV5-1	TRBD1	TGCGCCAGCAGCTGGGACAGTGGGGCCAATCAGCCCCAGCATTTT	CASSWDSGANQPQHF
TRBJ2-7	-	TRBV7-2	TRBD2	TGTGCCAGCAGGTTAGCGGGGGGGCCCTACGAGCAGTACTTC	CASRLAGGPYEQYF
TRBJ2-3	-	TRBV7-2	-	TGTGCCAGCAGCGGCGGGACGTTGGGTACGCAGTATTTT	CASSGGTLGTQYF
TRBJ2-3	-	TRBV20-1	TRBD2	TGCAGTGCTAGTGAACCTAGCGGGAGAACAGATACGCAGTATTTT	CSASEPSGRTDTQYF
TRBJ1-4	-	TRBV15	-	TGTGCCACCAGCAGAGCGCAGGTTCGGACAGTCCCTGCGGCTAATGAAAAACTGTTTTTT	CATSRAQVRTVPAANEKLFF
TRBJ1-2	few	TRBV5-6	TRBD1	TGTGCCAGCAGTAAACAGGGGATCGGCATTTATGGCTACACCTTC	CASSKQGIGIYGYTF
TRBJ2-3	once	TRBV5-4	-	TGTGCCAGCAGCTTGGGACTCCCGGATACGCAGTATTTT	CASSLGLPDTQYF
TRBJ2-3	-	TRBV7-3	TRBD2	TGTGCCAGCAGCCTCACTAGCGGGGGGGCCAGGAATACGCAGTATTTT	CASSLTSGGARNTQYF
TRBJ1-5	-	TRBV30	-	TGTGCCTGGAGTTTTCAGGGACAAGAGCCCCAGCATTTT	CAWSFQGQEPQHF
TRBJ1-2	-	TRBV4-3	-	TGCGCCAGCAGCCAAGATCTACGCCAGGGTAACTATGGCTACACCTTC	CASSQDLRQGNYGYTF
TRBJ2-7	-	TRBV28	-	TGTGCCAGCAGTATAGGACAGATCTACGAGCAGTACTTC	CASSIGQIYEQYF
TRBJ2-1	-	TRBV11-1	TRBD2	TGTGCCAGCCGGGGGGGCCTCTCCTACAATGAGCAGTTCTTC	CASRGGLSYNEQFF
TRBJ2-3	-	TRBV3-1/TRBV3-2	TRBD2	TGTGCCAGCAGCCAAATGCGGACTAGCGGGGGGGTAACAGATACGCAGTATTTT	CASSQMRTSGGVTDTQYF
TRBJ1-1	-	TRBV5-1	TRBD1	TGCGCCAGCAGCTTGGGACAGGGTTCAGGGAGACTTATGAACACTGAAGCTTTCTTT	CASSLGQGSGRLMNTEAFF
TRBJ2-4	-	TRBV7-9	TRBD1	TGTGCCAGCAGCTCTTTTGCAGGGGGCGTAGCCAAAAACATTCAGTACTTC	CASSSFAGGVAKNIQYF
TRBJ2-7	-	TRBV11-2	TRBD1	TGTGCCAGCAGCTTGGGACAGGGGCTCTCCTACGAGCAGTACTTC	CASSLGQGLSYEQYF
TRBJ2-5	-	TRBV6-6	TRBD1	TGTGCCAGCAGTTCCAATCAGGGGGACCAAGAGACCCAGTACTTC	CASSSNQGDQETQYF
TRBJ1-2	-	TRBV9	-	TGTGCCAGCAGCGTCGGAGGGCGGATACCGTACTATGGCTACACCTTC	CASSVGGRIPYYGYTF
TRBJ1-3	-	TRBV18	TRBD1	TGTGCCAGCTCCCCTCTCGACAGGGGATCTGGAAACACCATATATTTT	CASSPLDRGSGNTIYF
TRBJ2-7	-	TRBV5-6	TRBD1	TGTGCCAGCAGCTCAGGGGGCTCCGGGCAGTACTTC	CASSSGGSGQYF
TRBJ2-7	-	TRBV6-2/TRBV6-3	-	TGTGCCAGCAGTTACTCTTCCAGGCGAGGAGGGGAGCAGTACTTC	CASSYSSRRGGEQYF
TRBJ1-1	-	TRBV30	-	TGTGCCTGGAGTGGTAGATTGAGTGGCACTGAAGCTTTCTTT	CAWSGRLSGTEAFF
TRBJ2-7	-	TRBV25-1	TRBD1	TGTGCCAGCAGTGACCCTAGACAGGGGGGGACCTACGAGCAGTACTTC	CASSDPRQGGTYEQYF
TRBJ1-1	-	TRBV12-3/TRBV12-4	TRBD1	TGTGCCAGCAACAATCAGGGGGGCACTGAAGCTTTCTTT	CASNNQGGTEAFF
TRBJ2-6	-	TRBV7-3	TRBD1	TGTGCCAGCAGACCCCGAGGGGGGACAGGGACGTCCGGGGCCAACGTCCTGACTTTC	CASRPRGGTGTSGANVLTF
TRBJ1-1	-	TRBV11-1	TRBD1	TGTGCCAGCAGCTTTGACCCACAGGGGAAAACTGAAGCTTTCTTT	CASSFDPQGKTEAFF
TRBJ1-6	-	TRBV6-5	-	TGTGCCAGCAGTTACAGCAGGTCCGGGGATTCACCCCTCCACTTT	CASSYSRSGDSPLHF
TRBJ1-2	-	TRBV12-3/TRBV12-4	-	TGTGCCATCCGCCGGGGGGGTGGCTACACCTTC	CAIRRGGGYTF
TRBJ1-5	-	TRBV3-1/TRBV3-2	TRBD1	TGTGCCAGCAGTCTTGGACAGGGTAATCAGCCCCAGCATTTT	CASSLGQGNQPQHF
TRBJ2-7	-	TRBV10-3	-	TGTGCCATCAGTGGTACAGCATTTCCCTACGAGCAGTACTTC	CAISGTAFPYEQYF
TRBJ2-1	once	TRBV3-1/TRBV3-2	TRBD2	TGTGCCAGCAGTCATCGGGGGGACCCCTGGGATGAGCAGTTCTTC	CASSHRGDPWDEQFF
TRBJ2-1	once	TRBV2	-	TGTGCCAGCAGGGGAACTAGGATCGATGAGCAGTTCTTC	CASRGTRIDEQFF
TRBJ2-3	-	TRBV6-5	TRBD1	TGTGCCAGCAGGGACAGGGGATACACAGATACGCAGTATTTT	CASRDRGYTDTQYF